This TCR beta chain was identified in a study of cytomegalovirus exposure and HLA in healthy donors. Here immunoSEQ multiplex PCR was the method, and the copy in TCRdb shows in-frame clones only, minus some. Of about 240,000 clones in the sample, around 85% were seen once. This clone has more than one count but fewer than ten. The germline gives CDR1 SEHNR, CDR2 FQNEAQ (reference sequence). Deletions cut 4 bases from V and 6 bases from J, with 16 bases between. This CDR3 is built from 14 residues. Sequencing was performed on PBMCs. The TCR originated in a woman aged 25 to 39 in good health and CMV-seropositive. The J gene is TRBJ2-7, the V gene TRBV7-9; D gene ambiguous. The CDR3 sequence: CASSSNGALSEQYF. For the CDR3, the DNA is TGTGCCAGCAGCTCCAACGGAGCCCTCTCCGAGCAGTACTTC.